The 14 T cell receptor beta chains below come from one sample, sequenced in a study of T cells in localized non-small cell lung cancer. The data were produced by immunoSEQ multiplex PCR, yet TCRdb's version contains in-frame clones alone and is incomplete. The sample records about 21,000 clones, 89% being singletons. The material was peripheral blood, obtained before any cancer treatment. These receptors all come from a man aged 40 to 70 with stage I lung adenocarcinoma.

The rearrangement links TRBV29-1 to TRBJ1-2; D remains ambiguous. The CDR3 has 11 amino acids. V dropped 7 bases and J dropped 8 bases, with 14 bases sitting between them. The germline V gene encodes CDR1 SQVTM and CDR2 ANQGSEA. The chain's CDR3 is CSAGPEEGYTF. The DNA for the CDR3 is TGCAGCGCCGGACCCGAGGAAGGCTACACCTTC.

V and J are TRBV30 and TRBJ2-6; D call uncertain. The CDR3 covers 15 residues. Germline-derived CDR1 and CDR2 are GTSNPN and SVGIG (reference sequence). V dropped 4 bases and J dropped 4 bases, with 14 bases sitting between them. DNA for the CDR3: TGTGCCTGGAACCCCGACCGTCGCGGGGCCAACGTCCTGACTTTC. Its translation is CAWNPDRRGANVLTF.

The chain carries TRBV18 and TRBJ2-3, with 14 positions matching TRBD2. CDR1 and CDR2 from the germline V gene are KGHSH and LQKENI. CDR3 length equals 16 residues. Germline trimming cut 3 bases from V and 6 bases from J; bases unmatched to any gene: 5. The CDR3 region has the DNA TGTGCCAGCTCACCGGGGACTAGCGGGGGTTTGGATACGCAGTATTTT. This sequence encodes CASSPGTSGGLDTQYF.

V and J are TRBV6-1 and TRBJ1-6; TRBD1 agrees at 8 bases. Germline trimming cut 10 bases from V and 5 bases from J; bases unmatched to any gene: 4. This CDR3 region has 13 residues. Germline values: CDR1 MNHNS, CDR2 SASEGT. CDR3: CATQGAHNSPLHF. CDR3 sequence (DNA): TGTGCCACGCAGGGGGCGCATAATTCACCCCTCCACTTT.

The rearrangement links TRBV6-5 to TRBJ2-1; TRBD2 is a possible D gene (5 bases). V was trimmed by 3 bases and J by 2 bases, leaving 11 bases between them. In germline, CDR1 is MNHEY, CDR2 SVGAGI. The CDR3 has 15 residues. The CDR3 spells CASSYEGSPYNEQFF. As DNA, the CDR3 is TGTGCCAGCAGTTATGAGGGCAGTCCCTACAATGAGCAGTTCTTC.

CDR3 coding DNA: TGTGCCAGCTCACCATCTTGGGACGGAAACACTGAAGCTTTCTTT. Translation gives CASSPSWDGNTEAFF. V is TRBV18 and J is TRBJ1-1; a possible D gene is TRBD1 (5 bases). The ends were cut back, 2 bases at V and 2 bases at J, with 12 bases in the middle. The germline CDR1 and CDR2 sequences are KGHSH and LQKENI. CDR3 length equals 15 residues. Full variable domain (remainder filled in from reference TRBV18 and TRBJ1-1): NAGVMQNPRHLVRRRGQEARLRCSPMKGHSHVYWYRQLPEEGLKFMVYLQKENIIDESGMPKERFSAEFPKEGPSILRIQQVVRGDSAAYFCASSPSWDGNTEAFFGQGTRLTVV.

On this clone itself: This sample also contains other DNA sequences that code for the same CDR3. V and J are TRBV27 and TRBJ1-2; weak D call: TRBD1 (6 bases). Trimming stripped 3 bases from V and 4 bases from J, with 12 bases between. The CDR3 contains 14 residues. Germline CDR1 is MNHEY and CDR2 is SMNVEV (reference sequence). CDR3: CASSLRGGSYGYTF. Written as DNA, the CDR3 is TGTGCCAGCAGTTTGAGGGGGGGCAGCTATGGCTACACCTTC.

The chain links TRBV15 to TRBJ1-5; D may be TRBD1 (5 bases). CDR3 length: 15 residues. The V end was cut by 0 bases, the J end by 8 bases, with 14 bases between. Germline V gene data show CDR1 as LNHNV and CDR2 as YYDKDF (reference sequence). CDR3: CATSRDPGPREPQHF. The CDR3 nucleotides are TGTGCCACCAGCAGAGATCCGGGGCCAAGGGAGCCCCAGCATTTT. Supplemented by reference TRBV15 and TRBJ1-5, the full variable domain reads DAMVIQNPRYQVTQFGKPVTLSCSQTLNHNVMYWYQQKSSQAPKLLFHYYDKDFNNEADTPDNFQSRRPNTSFCFLDIRSPGLGDTAMYLCATSRDPGPREPQHFGDGTRLSIL.

This chain links TRBV9 with TRBJ2-3, with 7 positions matching TRBD2. The CDR3 has 14 amino acids. Trimming at V came to 0 bases and at J to 5 bases, leaving 3 bases not matched to a gene. Germline V gives CDR1 SGDLS, CDR2 YYNGEE. The CDR3 here is CASSVAASGDTQYF. DNA for the CDR3: TGTGCCAGCAGCGTAGCGGCTAGCGGAGATACGCAGTATTTT.

This clone was counted only a few times. This chain joins TRBV30 and TRBJ1-1; no clear D. CDR3 length equals 11 residues. V was shortened by 4 bases and J by 1 base, with 4 bases between the two germline ends. Per germline, CDR1 GTSNPN and CDR2 SVGIG (reference sequence). The CDR3 DNA follows: TGTGCCTGGAAGGGGAACACTGAAGCTTTCTTT. This sequence encodes CAWKGNTEAFF.

The chain recombines TRBV19 with TRBJ2-2; a possible D gene is TRBD2 (6 bases). Germline CDR1 reads LNHDA; CDR2 reads SQIVND (reference sequence). The CDR3 runs to 11 residues. Trimming cost V 3 bases and J 12 bases, with 8 bases left between them. CDR3 bases: TGTGCCAGTAGTATTGGGGGGAAGCTGTTTTTT. Residues: CASSIGGKLFF.

This rearrangement joins TRBV5-1 to TRBJ2-1; tentatively, D is TRBD2 (6 bases). Germline CDR1 is SGHRS and CDR2 is YFSETQ. Trimming stripped 4 bases from V and 9 bases from J, with 14 bases between. The CDR3 is 13 amino acids. Here the CDR3 DNA reads TGCGCCAGCAGCGTCGCAGCGGGTGGTGAGCAGTTCTTC. This codes for CASSVAAGGEQFF. Full variable domain (outside the CDR3, taken from reference TRBV5-1 and TRBJ2-1): KAGVTQTPRYLIKTRGQQVTLSCSPISGHRSVSWYQQTPGQGLQFLFEYFSETQRNKGNFPGRFSGRQFSNSRSEMNVSTLELGDSALYLCASSVAAGGEQFFGPGTRLTVL.

The chain joins TRBV27 to TRBJ2-5, with TRBD2 matching 11 bases. After removal of 8 bases from V and 2 bases from J, the junction contained 7 bases not matched to a gene. Germline CDR1 reads MNHEY; CDR2 reads SMNVEV (reference sequence). This CDR3 has 15 residues. CDR3 loop: CASGIGTSGQETQYF. Here the CDR3 DNA reads TGTGCCAGCGGGATAGGGACTAGCGGACAAGAGACCCAGTACTTC.

The chain employs TRBV9 and TRBJ2-7; no reliable D call. CDR1 and CDR2 (germline): SGDLS, YYNGEE. The CDR3 runs 14 residues. The V end lost 0 bases, the J end lost 3 bases, and 10 bases lay between the germline ends. The CDR3 protein is CASSVDGVDYEQYF. CDR3 in DNA: TGTGCCAGCAGCGTAGACGGTGTTGACTACGAGCAGTACTTC.